This T cell receptor beta chain came from a study of blood T cell repertoires in COVID-19. Study-wide background: Donors in the United States, Italy and Spain gave samples during acute or convalescent COVID-19. Nucleic acid was either cDNA or gDNA, and it came from T cells, B-cell-depleted T cells, or PBMCs.

Germline-derived CDR1 and CDR2 are LNHDA and SQIVND (reference sequence). The CDR3 is 16 amino acids. J lost 7 bases, V lost 10 bases, and 15 bases had no gene match. In the authors' workflow: Nucleated cell counts were estimated from reference gene primer amplification. Some clones are missing from TCRdb's copy, which holds only in-frame ones; the method was immunoSEQ multiplex PCR. V and J calls and clone size are given by that table; D and trimming were obtained from the DNA. The data hold about 230,000 clones, with 75% to 85% observed a single time. This clonotype originated in a woman in her thirties or forties who had recovered from COVID-19. V gene TRBV19 combines with J gene TRBJ1-5; TRBD1 aligns across 11 bases. Input material: peripheral blood. The chain's CDR3 is CATAATGTGGNQPQHF. Here the CDR3 DNA reads TGTGCCACTGCGGCAACGGGGACAGGGGGGAACCAGCCCCAGCATTTT.